Presented here are 31 T cell receptor beta chains from one specimen sequenced in a study of blood T cell repertoires in COVID-19. Produced via immunoSEQ multiplex PCR; TCRdb's table is partial and in-frame only. The table has roughly 320,000 clones, 75% to 85% seen once; the top ten hold more than 6%. Sequencing was done on a sample of peripheral blood. These receptors were obtained from a human donor in a cohort sampled during active COVID-19.

The chain couples TRBV25-1 to TRBJ2-5; D is possibly TRBD2 (6 bases). The V end was cut by 3 bases, the J end by 10 bases, with 15 bases between. From germline, CDR1 is MGHDK and CDR2 SYGVNS. The CDR3 contains 13 residues. The CDR3 here is CASSEGLPGDQYF. In DNA form, the CDR3 reads TGTGCCAGCAGTGAGGGACTCCCCGGGGACCAGTACTTC.

V usage is TRBV7-9 and J usage is TRBJ2-5; 12 bases match TRBD2. The V segment lost 1 base and the J segment 5 bases; nucleotides outside the gene matches: 5. This CDR3 has 16 amino acids. CDR1 is SEHNR, CDR2 FQNEAQ, per germline (reference sequence). CDR3 in DNA: TGTGCCAGCAGCTTAGGGACTAGCGGGAAAGGGGAGACCCAGTACTTC. It translates to CASSLGTSGKGETQYF.

The rearrangement uses TRBV21-1 and TRBJ1-2; whether TRBD1, the table's D call, matches the DNA was not checked. TRBV21-1 is a known pseudogene. The length of the CDR3 is 15 residues. CDR3 sequence reads: CARETGEGFGYGYTF. In DNA form, the CDR3 reads TGTGCCAGAGAGACAGGTGAGGGATTTGGGTATGGCTACACCTTC.

This clone occurred once. V is TRBV4-2 and J is TRBJ1-1, with a weak D call TRBD1 (5 bases). Deletions cut 2 bases from V and 1 base from J, with 11 bases between. This CDR3 spans 15 amino acids. Per the germline V gene, CDR1 is LGHNA and CDR2 is YNFKEQ. This chain's CDR3 is CASSQMEGPNTEAFF. The CDR3 DNA reads TGTGCCAGCAGCCAAATGGAGGGGCCGAACACTGAAGCTTTCTTT.

The genes are TRBV27 and TRBJ2-7, with 8 bases lining up with TRBD1. CDR1 MNHEY and CDR2 SMNVEV come from the germline V gene (reference sequence). The CDR3 runs to 14 residues. V was pared by 5 bases and J by 2 bases, with 5 bases of the junction left unmatched. CDR3 nucleotide sequence: TGTGCCAGCAGTGGGGCAGGGGGCACCTACGAGCAGTACTTC. Translation: CASSGAGGTYEQYF.

The gene calls are TRBV29-1 and TRBJ1-2; D remains ambiguous. The CDR3 consists of 12 residues. V lost 2 bases and J lost 8, with 12 bases in between. Germline CDR1 reads SQVTM; CDR2 reads ANQGSEA. The CDR3 region has the DNA TGCAGCGTTGAACCCGACTCGGGGGGCTACACCTTC. This encodes CSVEPDSGGYTF.

This clone has just a few counts. The J gene is TRBJ2-1, the V gene TRBV4-2, with 10 positions matching TRBD2. The CDR3 has 16 amino acids. CDR1 LGHNA and CDR2 YNFKEQ come from the germline V gene. The junction had 9 bases not matched to a gene; V was cut back by 2 bases and J by 8 bases. CDR3 sequence (DNA): TGTGCCAGCAGCCAAAGTCGAACTAGCGGGGTGGATGAGCAGTTCTTC. Translated, it gives CASSQSRTSGVDEQFF.

The CDR3 loop is CASSPSGYGYTF. The CDR3 region has the DNA TGTGCCAGCAGCCCCTCCGGGTATGGCTACACCTTC. The chain joins TRBV12-3 or TRBV12-4 to TRBJ1-2; D call uncertain. This CDR3 comprises 12 residues. Trimming left V 6 bases short and J 5 bases short, with 10 bases between.

The genes are TRBV30 and TRBJ2-1, with D possibly matching TRBD2 (7 bases). The CDR3 runs to 14 residues. Trimming stripped 4 bases from V and 9 bases from J, with 19 bases between. Looked up from germline, CDR1 is GTSNPN and CDR2 is SVGIG (reference sequence). The CDR3 DNA is TGTGCCTGGATTGCGGGGGCCCTGGTAGTTGAGCAGTTCTTC. It encodes CAWIAGALVVEQFF. Full variable domain (missing parts from reference TRBV30 and TRBJ2-1): SQTIHQWPATLVQPVGSPLSLECTVEGTSNPNLYWYRQAAGRGLQLLFYSVGIGQISSEVPQNLSASRPQDRQFILSSKKLLLSDSGFYLCAWIAGALVVEQFFGPGTRLTVL.

The V call is TRBV12-5, the J call TRBJ1-2; a weak D match, TRBD1 (5 bases). Germline V lookup: CDR1 LGHNT, CDR2 FRNRAP. Trimming cost V 4 bases and J 6 bases, with 12 bases left between them. There are 13 residues in the CDR3. This chain's CDR3 is CASGSPQGNGYTF. The CDR3 DNA reads TGTGCTAGTGGTTCGCCCCAGGGAAATGGCTACACCTTC.

CDR3 sequence (DNA): TGCGCCAGCAGTCAATCGGAGGGGAAGGGGGCGAACGGGGAGCTGTTTTTT. Translating gives CASSQSEGKGANGELFF. V usage is TRBV23-1 and J usage is TRBJ2-2, with a tentative D call TRBD1 (7 bases). TRBV23-1 is an ORF, and what it does is uncertain. V was trimmed by 0 bases and J by 7 bases, leaving 18 bases between them. The CDR3 has 17 amino acids.

This clone was found a few times. This rearrangement joins TRBV6-1 to TRBJ1-6; tentatively, D is TRBD1 (5 bases). Trimming removed 2 bases at V and 10 bases at J, with 15 bases between. This CDR3 comprises 15 residues. Germline V CDR1 and CDR2: MNHNS, SASEGT. CDR3 DNA: TGTGCCAGCAGTGAATGGTCGGGGGGACGGTCACCCCTCCACTTT. The encoded protein is CASSEWSGGRSPLHF.

V is TRBV19 and J is TRBJ2-1; tentatively, D is TRBD2 (5 bases). The CDR3 sequence is 15 residues long. The germline V gene has CDR1 LNHDA and CDR2 SQIVND (reference sequence). The V and J ends lost 6 bases and 7 bases respectively, with 19 bases between them. DNA for the CDR3: TGTGCCAGTAGCCCCGTTTGGAAAGAGGGTAATGAGCAGTTCTTC. Translated: CASSPVWKEGNEQFF. Complete variable domain (other parts from reference TRBV19 and TRBJ2-1): DGGITQSPKYLFRKEGQNVTLSCEQNLNHDAMYWYRQDPGQGLRLIYYSQIVNDFQKGDIAEGYSVSREKKESFPLTVTSAQKNPTAFYLCASSPVWKEGNEQFFGPGTRLTVL.

This sequence joins TRBV7-8 and TRBJ2-3, with D possibly matching TRBD1 (6 bases). V lost 2 bases to trimming and J lost 1 base, with 10 bases between them. Germline loops: CDR1 SGHVS, CDR2 FQNEAQ. The CDR3 covers 15 residues. The CDR3 spells CASSLQGYGTDTQYF. In DNA, the CDR3 is TGTGCCAGCAGCTTACAGGGGTACGGCACAGATACGCAGTATTTT.

This chain uses TRBV27 with TRBJ1-6, with TRBD1 matching 9 bases. This CDR3 region has 15 residues. The V segment lost 3 bases and the J segment 9 bases; nucleotides outside the gene matches: 6. Germline V CDR1 and CDR2: MNHEY, SMNVEV (reference sequence). The CDR3 bases are TGTGCCAGCAGTTTTGGACAGGGGATATCTTCACCCCTCCACTTT. This codes for CASSFGQGISSPLHF.

This rearrangement joins TRBV20-1 to TRBJ1-1, with a possible D match to TRBD1 (6 bases). Germline V gene data show CDR1 as DFQATT and CDR2 as SNEGSKA (reference sequence). This CDR3 comprises 10 residues. The DNA for the CDR3 is TGCACCTTGGAACAGGGATCCGCTTTCTTT. This sequence encodes CTLEQGSAFF.

This rearrangement joins TRBV6-5 to TRBJ1-1, with 7 bases fitting TRBD1. The CDR3 spans 13 residues. V trimming: 5 bases; J trimming: 3 bases; junction bases outside the gene matches: 3. CDR1 is MNHEY, CDR2 SVGAGI, per germline. The CDR3 spells CASSQGVYTEAFF. The CDR3 DNA is TGTGCCAGCAGTCAGGGGGTTTACACTGAAGCTTTCTTT.

This clone was picked up a small number of times. This chain links TRBV5-4 with TRBJ2-1; D remains ambiguous. The CDR3 runs 12 residues. The V and J ends lost 9 bases and 5 bases respectively, with 12 bases between them. Germline V gives CDR1 SGHNT, CDR2 YYREEE (reference sequence). In DNA form, the CDR3 reads TGTGCCATCGCCTACTTTAACAATGAGCAGTTCTTC. The encoded protein is CAIAYFNNEQFF.

The V and J genes are TRBV5-6 and TRBJ2-7; 9 bases are a match to TRBD1. The ends lost 2 bases at V and 1 base at J; junction bases unmatched: 7. The CDR3 consists of 16 residues. From germline, CDR1 is SGHDT and CDR2 YYEEEE. The CDR3 loop is CASSLVQGAVSYEQYF. The CDR3 region has the DNA TGTGCCAGCAGCTTAGTACAGGGGGCCGTATCCTACGAGCAGTACTTC.

The chain employs TRBV11-2 and TRBJ2-1; tentative D call: TRBD2 (5 bases). Trimming cost V 2 bases and J 8 bases, with 19 bases left between them. The CDR3 runs 16 residues. CDR1 is SGHAT, CDR2 FQNNGV, per germline. CDR3 nucleotides: TGTGCCAGCAGCTTATTTACGTACCAGCGGATGGATGAGCAGTTCTTC. Translating gives CASSLFTYQRMDEQFF.

The chain carries TRBV20-1 and TRBJ1-2; D unresolved. Germline assignment: CDR1 DFQATT and CDR2 SNEGSKA (reference sequence). Trimming removed 3 bases at V and 8 bases at J, with 13 bases between. The CDR3 has 12 amino acids. CDR3 nucleotide sequence: TGCAGTGCTAGTATGGGCAGCTTCGGCTACACCTTC. Encoded protein: CSASMGSFGYTF.

This clone was seen a handful of times. The chain joins TRBV3-1 (or the pseudogene TRBV3-2) to TRBJ2-5, with D perhaps TRBD2 (5 bases). V lost 4 bases to trimming and J lost 4 bases, with 10 bases between them. Germline CDR1 reads LGHDT; CDR2 reads YNNKEL (reference sequence). This CDR3 region has 13 residues. In DNA form, the CDR3 reads TGTGCCAGCAGCCCCGAGGGCGGAGAGACCCAGTACTTC. Encoded protein: CASSPEGGETQYF.

The chain recombines TRBV27 with TRBJ2-7; 13 bases line up with TRBD2. The CDR3 consists of 15 residues. Trimming cost V 6 bases and J 2 bases; bases outside gene matches: 4. The germline gives CDR1 MNHEY, CDR2 SMNVEV (reference sequence). CDR3 DNA: TGTGCCAGCAGGCTCACTAGCGGGGGGGCCTACGAGCAGTACTTC. Encoded protein: CASRLTSGGAYEQYF.

This sequence joins TRBV27 and TRBJ1-2; possible D gene TRBD1, 5 bases. The CDR3 is made up of 16 amino acids. The V gene's germline CDR1 is MNHEY and CDR2 SMNVEV (reference sequence). V gave up 4 bases and J gave up 1 base, with 16 bases separating them. This CDR3 is CASSWSGNSHNYGYTF. DNA for the CDR3: TGTGCCAGCAGTTGGTCAGGGAATTCCCATAACTATGGCTACACCTTC.

Here the CDR3 reads CASNFRELDTDTQYF. CDR3 in DNA: TGTGCTAGTAATTTTCGGGAGTTGGACACAGATACGCAGTATTTT. This sequence joins TRBV12-5 and TRBJ2-3; D possibly corresponds to TRBD2 (6 bases). The V end was cut by 8 bases, the J end by 2 bases, with 17 bases between. Germline V gene lookup returns CDR1 LGHNT and CDR2 FRNRAP. The CDR3 runs 15 residues.

The gene calls are TRBV5-1 and TRBJ1-4; no reliable D call. Germline CDR1 SGHRS, CDR2 YFSETQ. This CDR3 spans 14 amino acids. V lost 3 bases and J 4 bases, leaving 10 bases between the germline ends. This CDR3 is CASSSGSSNEKLFF. CDR3 nucleotide sequence: TGCGCCAGCAGCTCCGGGAGCAGTAATGAAAAACTGTTTTTT.

V is TRBV5-5 and J is TRBJ2-3; 8 positions match TRBD1. The CDR3 has 15 residues. V dropped 4 bases and J dropped 2; count of bases not matched to a gene: 6. The germline gives CDR1 SGHKS, CDR2 YYEKEE (reference sequence). In DNA, the CDR3 is TGTGCCAGCAGCCGCCGACAGGGGAACACAGATACGCAGTATTTT. Amino acid sequence: CASSRRQGNTDTQYF.

This rearrangement joins TRBV24-1 to TRBJ1-2; D is uncertain. CDR3 length equals 14 residues. Trimming removed 4 bases at V and 8 bases at J, with 16 bases between. Germline V CDR1 and CDR2: KGHDR, SFDVKD. CDR3 loop: CATSDSEESVGYTF. The CDR3 bases are TGTGCCACCAGTGACTCCGAGGAATCGGTGGGCTACACCTTC.

The chain employs TRBV18 and TRBJ1-2, with 11 positions matching TRBD1. The CDR3 has 15 amino acids. In germline, CDR1 is KGHSH, CDR2 LQKENI. V dropped 3 bases and J dropped 8; count of bases not matched to a gene: 8. The CDR3 DNA reads TGTGCCAGCTCACCTGGGGGACAGGGGGTAGGAGGCTACACCTTC. This gives the protein CASSPGGQGVGGYTF.

J is TRBJ1-2 and V is TRBV7-3; no firm D call. CDR3 length equals 13 residues. Trimming cost V 1 base and J 4 bases, with 7 bases left between them. From germline, CDR1 is SGHTA and CDR2 FQGTGA. For the CDR3, the DNA is TGTGCCAGCAGCTTAATCGGAGGCTATGGCTACACCTTC. Translated: CASSLIGGYGYTF.

The rearrangement links TRBV28 to TRBJ1-4, with 10 bases identical to TRBD1. With V trimmed by 3 bases and J by 3 bases, 4 bases remained unmatched. Germline V lookup: CDR1 MDHEN, CDR2 SYDVKM. CDR3 length: 16 residues. CDR3 sequence: CASSFPGQGANEKLFF. The CDR3 DNA reads as TGTGCCAGCAGTTTCCCCGGACAGGGGGCTAATGAAAAACTGTTTTTT.